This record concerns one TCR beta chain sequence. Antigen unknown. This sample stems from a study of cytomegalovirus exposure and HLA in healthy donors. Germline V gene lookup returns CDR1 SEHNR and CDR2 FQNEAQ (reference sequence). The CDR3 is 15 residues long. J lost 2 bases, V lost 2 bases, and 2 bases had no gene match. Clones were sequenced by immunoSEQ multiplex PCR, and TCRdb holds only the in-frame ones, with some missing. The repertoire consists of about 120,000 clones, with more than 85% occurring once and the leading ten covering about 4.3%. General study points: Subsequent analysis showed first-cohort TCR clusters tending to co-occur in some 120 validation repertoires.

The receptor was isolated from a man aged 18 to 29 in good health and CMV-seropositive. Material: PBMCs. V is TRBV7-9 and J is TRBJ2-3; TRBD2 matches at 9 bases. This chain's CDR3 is CASSLIAGATDTQYF. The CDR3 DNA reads TGTGCCAGCAGCTTAATAGCGGGGGCCACAGATACGCAGTATTTT.